What follows are 2 T cell receptor beta chains derived from one specimen sequenced in a study of blood T cell repertoires in COVID-19. Sequencing used immunoSEQ multiplex PCR; TCRdb keeps in-frame clones, though not all of them. In the table there are fewer than 120,000 clones, 87% of which are singletons. What was sequenced was peripheral blood. The receptors originated from a human donor in a cohort sampled during active COVID-19.

This sequence joins TRBV5-1 and TRBJ2-7, with TRBD2 matching 12 bases. Germline V gene data show CDR1 as SGHRS and CDR2 as YFSETQ. The V gene end was trimmed by 4 bases and the J gene end by 3 bases; junction bases not matched to a gene: 20. The CDR3 runs 20 residues. This CDR3 is CASSPRTRLAGVQWGYEQYF. The CDR3 bases are TGCGCCAGCAGCCCCCGCACTAGACTAGCGGGAGTGCAATGGGGCTACGAGCAGTACTTC.

V is TRBV5-6 and J is TRBJ2-3; 9 bases line up with TRBD2. The CDR3 contains 16 residues. CDR1 and CDR2 from the germline V gene are SGHDT and YYEEEE. Trimming at V came to 4 bases and at J to 1 base, leaving 7 bases not matched to a gene. CDR3 region: CASSQEERGGTDTQYF. CDR3 coding DNA: TGTGCCAGCAGCCAGGAAGAGCGGGGGGGCACAGATACGCAGTATTTT.